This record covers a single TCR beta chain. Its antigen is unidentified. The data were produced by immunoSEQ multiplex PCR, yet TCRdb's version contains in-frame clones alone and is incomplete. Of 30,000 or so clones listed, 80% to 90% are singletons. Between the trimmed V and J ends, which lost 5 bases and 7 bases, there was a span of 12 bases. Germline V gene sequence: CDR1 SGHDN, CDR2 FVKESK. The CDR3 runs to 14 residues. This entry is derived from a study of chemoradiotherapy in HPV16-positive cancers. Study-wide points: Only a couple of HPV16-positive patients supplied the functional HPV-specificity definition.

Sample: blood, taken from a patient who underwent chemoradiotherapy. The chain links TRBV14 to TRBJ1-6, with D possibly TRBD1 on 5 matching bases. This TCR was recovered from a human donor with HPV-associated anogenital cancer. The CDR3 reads CASSGTGGNSPLHF. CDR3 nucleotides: TGTGCCAGCAGCGGGACTGGGGGGAATTCACCCCTCCACTTT.